The rows below give T cell receptor beta chains drawn from one sample of a study of control samples from healthy donors and cancer patients. The assay was immunoSEQ multiplex PCR, and TCRdb's table has in-frame clones only and misses some. Of 100,000 or so clones in the sample, 83% were seen once. The sample consisted of blood. These receptors originate from a woman between 45 and 60 years old in good health. CDR3s include the opening cysteine and the closing phenylalanine or tryptophan. Fields, in order: V gene, clone size, J gene, D gene, CDR3 DNA, CDR3 protein. D genes are given only for firm matches. Only part of the rows carry a size: once, few, many, or a class if the clone is expanded.

TRBV11-2	few	TRBJ1-4	TRBD1	TGTGCCAGCAGCATACGACAGGGGAGTAATGAAAAACTGTTTTTT	CASSIRQGSNEKLFF
TRBV6-6	NA	TRBJ1-5	NA	TGTGCCAGCAGTCGATCAGGGGAAGGCAATCAGCCCCAGCATTTT	CASSRSGEGNQPQHF
TRBV6-2/TRBV6-3	NA	TRBJ2-1	NA	TGTGCCAGCAGTTACATGGCCTTGGAGGAGCAGTTCTTC	CASSYMALEEQFF
TRBV5-6	NA	TRBJ2-1	TRBD2	TGTGCCAGCAGCTTGGCTGGTAGCGGGGTATCAAACAATGAGCAGTTCTTC	CASSLAGSGVSNNEQFF
TRBV18	NA	TRBJ1-1	NA	TGTGCCAGCTCACGGATGGGGGGCTCGAACACTGAAGCTTTCTTT	CASSRMGGSNTEAFF
TRBV19	NA	TRBJ1-2	TRBD1	TGTGCCAGTAGTAGAATGACAGGGGATTCGAATGGCTACACCTTC	CASSRMTGDSNGYTF
TRBV7-6	NA	TRBJ1-1	NA	TGTGCCAGCACAAGCGAATTGGGCACTGAAGCTTTCTTT	CASTSELGTEAFF
TRBV18	once	TRBJ1-2	NA	TGTGCCAGCTCACCACCGGGGGACACTAACTATGGCTACACCTTC	CASSPPGDTNYGYTF
TRBV5-4	NA	TRBJ2-2	NA	TGTGCCAGCAGTTCGGACGGAAGGAACACCGGGGAGCTGTTTTTT	CASSSDGRNTGELFF
TRBV7-2	NA	TRBJ2-3	TRBD1	TGTGCCAGCGGATCCGGGACAGGGACCACAGATACGCAGTATTTT	CASGSGTGTTDTQYF
TRBV19	NA	TRBJ1-2	TRBD1	TGTGCCAGTAGACCCGGGACAGGGGGCGATGGCTACACCTTC	CASRPGTGGDGYTF
TRBV5-1	NA	TRBJ1-1	TRBD1	TGCGCCAGCAGCACACAGGGGTCGAACACTGAAGCTTTCTTT	CASSTQGSNTEAFF
TRBV6-6	NA	TRBJ2-1	TRBD1	TGTGCCAGCAGAAGCGGACAGGGAGATGAGCAGTTCTTC	CASRSGQGDEQFF
TRBV7-6	NA	TRBJ2-5	NA	TGTGCCAGCAGCTTAGCGGGGGGCCAAGAGACCCAGTACTTC	CASSLAGGQETQYF
TRBV5-4	NA	TRBJ2-7	NA	TGTGCCAGCAGCCTTGGGGCCGGGACCCTTTACGAGCAGTACTTC	CASSLGAGTLYEQYF
TRBV14	medium-sized	TRBJ2-7	NA	TGTGCCAGCAGCCAAGGGTCCGGGTTTGCCTACGAGCAGTACTTC	CASSQGSGFAYEQYF
TRBV24-1	few	TRBJ1-2	NA	TGTGCCACCAGTGATTCGACAGGATTCTATGGCTACACCTTC	CATSDSTGFYGYTF
TRBV11-3	NA	TRBJ2-7	NA	TGTGCCAGCAGCGAGGAGATCTACGAGCAGTACTTC	CASSEEIYEQYF
TRBV15	NA	TRBJ2-2	TRBD1	TGTGCCACCAGAAGAGGGACAGGGAGGGCCGGGGAGCTGTTTTTT	CATRRGTGRAGELFF
TRBV4-2	NA	TRBJ2-1	TRBD2	TGTGCCAGCAGCCAACCTGGACTAGCGGACAATGAGCAGTTCTTC	CASSQPGLADNEQFF
TRBV27	NA	TRBJ2-1	TRBD2	TGTGCCAGCAGTTTAGGCGCTAGCGGGAGGGCCATGCAAGTGTACAATGAGCAGTTCTTC	CASSLGASGRAMQVYNEQFF
TRBV18	NA	TRBJ2-3	NA	TGTGCCAGCTCGGAGCAAGATACGCAGTATTTT	CASSEQDTQYF